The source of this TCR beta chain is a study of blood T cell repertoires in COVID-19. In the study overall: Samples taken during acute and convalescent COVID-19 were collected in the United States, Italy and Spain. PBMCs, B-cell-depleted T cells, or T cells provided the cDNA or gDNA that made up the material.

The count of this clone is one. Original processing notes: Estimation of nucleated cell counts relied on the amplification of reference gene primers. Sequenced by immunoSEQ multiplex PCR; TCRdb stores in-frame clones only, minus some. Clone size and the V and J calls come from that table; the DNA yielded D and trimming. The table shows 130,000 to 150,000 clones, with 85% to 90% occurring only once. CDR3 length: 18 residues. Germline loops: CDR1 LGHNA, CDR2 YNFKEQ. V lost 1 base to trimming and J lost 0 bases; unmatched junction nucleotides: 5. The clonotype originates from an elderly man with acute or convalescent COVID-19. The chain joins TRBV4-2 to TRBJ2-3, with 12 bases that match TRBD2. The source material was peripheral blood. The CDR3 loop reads CASSQAPSGGASTDTQYF. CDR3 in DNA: TGTGCCAGCAGCCAAGCACCTAGCGGGGGGGCTAGCACAGATACGCAGTATTTT.